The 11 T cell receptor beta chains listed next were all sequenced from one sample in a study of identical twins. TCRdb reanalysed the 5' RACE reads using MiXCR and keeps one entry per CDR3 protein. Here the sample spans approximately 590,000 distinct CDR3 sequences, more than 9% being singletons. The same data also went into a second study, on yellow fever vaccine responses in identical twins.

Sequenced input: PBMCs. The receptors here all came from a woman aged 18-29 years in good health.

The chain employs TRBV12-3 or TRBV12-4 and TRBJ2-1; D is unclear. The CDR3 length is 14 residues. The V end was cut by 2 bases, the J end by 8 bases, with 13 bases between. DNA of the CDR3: TGTGCCAGCAGTTTAATCTTCAACGACGATGAGCAGTTCTTC. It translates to CASSLIFNDDEQFF.

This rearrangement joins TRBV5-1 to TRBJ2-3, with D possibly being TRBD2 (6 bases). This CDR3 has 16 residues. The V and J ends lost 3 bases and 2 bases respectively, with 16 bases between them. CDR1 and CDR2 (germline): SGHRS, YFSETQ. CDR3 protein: CASSSRWAGNTDTQYF. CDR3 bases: TGCGCCAGCAGCTCCCGTTGGGCGGGGAACACAGATACGCAGTATTTT.

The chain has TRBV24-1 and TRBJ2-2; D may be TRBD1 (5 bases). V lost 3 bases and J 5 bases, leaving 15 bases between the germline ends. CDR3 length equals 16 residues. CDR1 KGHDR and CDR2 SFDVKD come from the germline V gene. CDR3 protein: CATSDPGQEGTGELFF. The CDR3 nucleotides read TGTGCCACCAGTGATCCCGGACAAGAAGGGACCGGGGAGCTGTTTTTT.

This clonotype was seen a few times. The CDR3: CASSPPLLQNTDTQYF. CDR3 sequence (DNA): TGTGCCAGCTCACCACCGTTATTACAGAACACAGATACGCAGTATTTT. The chain joins TRBV18 to TRBJ2-3; no clear D. The CDR3 extends over 16 amino acids. CDR1 is KGHSH, CDR2 LQKENI, per germline. The V gene lost 0 bases and the J gene lost 2 bases, with 12 bases spanning the gap.

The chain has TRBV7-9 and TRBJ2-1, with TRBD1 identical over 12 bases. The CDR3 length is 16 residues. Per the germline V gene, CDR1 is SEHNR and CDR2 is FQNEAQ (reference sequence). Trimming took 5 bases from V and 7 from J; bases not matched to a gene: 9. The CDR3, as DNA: TGTGCCAGCAGCCCACGGGGACAGGGGGCGCGGAATGAGCAGTTCTTC. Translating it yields CASSPRGQGARNEQFF.

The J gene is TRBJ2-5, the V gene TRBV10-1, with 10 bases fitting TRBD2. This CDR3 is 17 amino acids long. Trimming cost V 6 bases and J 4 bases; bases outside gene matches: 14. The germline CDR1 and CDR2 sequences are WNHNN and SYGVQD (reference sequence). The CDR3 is CASRSLAGKPRRETQYF. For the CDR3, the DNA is TGCGCCAGCAGGTCACTAGCGGGAAAGCCCCGGAGAGAGACCCAGTACTTC.

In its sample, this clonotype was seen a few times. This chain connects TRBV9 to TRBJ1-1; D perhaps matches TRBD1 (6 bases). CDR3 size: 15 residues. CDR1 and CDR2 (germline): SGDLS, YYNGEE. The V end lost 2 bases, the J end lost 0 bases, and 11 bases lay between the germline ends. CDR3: CASSVTGGMNTEAFF. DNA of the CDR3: TGTGCCAGCAGCGTGACAGGCGGCATGAACACTGAAGCTTTCTTT. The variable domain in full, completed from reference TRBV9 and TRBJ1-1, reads DSGVTQTPKHLITATGQRVTLRCSPRSGDLSVYWYQQSLDQGLQFLIQYYNGEERAKGNILERFSAQQFPDLHSELNLSSLELGDSALYFCASSVTGGMNTEAFFGQGTRLTVV.

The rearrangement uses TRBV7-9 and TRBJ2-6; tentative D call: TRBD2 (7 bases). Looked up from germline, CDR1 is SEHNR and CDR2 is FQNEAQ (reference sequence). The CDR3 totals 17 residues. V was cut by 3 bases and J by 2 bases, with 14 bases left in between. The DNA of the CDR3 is TGTGCCAGCAGCTTTGGGGGGGGCGTGGCTGGGGCCAACGTCCTGACTTTC. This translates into CASSFGGGVAGANVLTF.

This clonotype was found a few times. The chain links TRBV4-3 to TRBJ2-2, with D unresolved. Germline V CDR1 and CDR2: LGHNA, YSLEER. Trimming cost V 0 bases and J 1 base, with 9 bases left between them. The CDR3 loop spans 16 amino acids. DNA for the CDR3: TGCGCCAGCAGCCAAGATATGAGACTGAACACCGGGGAGCTGTTTTTT. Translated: CASSQDMRLNTGELFF.

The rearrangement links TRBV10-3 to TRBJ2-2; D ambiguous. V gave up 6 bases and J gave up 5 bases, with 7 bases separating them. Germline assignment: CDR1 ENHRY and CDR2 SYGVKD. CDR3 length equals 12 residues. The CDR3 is CAIRVETGELFF. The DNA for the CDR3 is TGTGCCATCAGGGTCGAAACCGGGGAGCTGTTTTTT.

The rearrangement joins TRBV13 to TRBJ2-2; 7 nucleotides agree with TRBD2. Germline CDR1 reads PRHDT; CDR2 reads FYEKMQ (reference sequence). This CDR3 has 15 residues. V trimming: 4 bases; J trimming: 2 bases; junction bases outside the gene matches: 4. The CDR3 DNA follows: TGTGCCAGCAGCTCCGGACTAGGTAACACCGGGGAGCTGTTTTTT. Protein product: CASSSGLGNTGELFF.